Listed below are T cell receptor beta chains from one sample, sequenced in a study of post-analysis software for immune sequencing data. TCRdb analysed the PCR reads with MiXCR anew, one entry per CDR3 protein. The sample holds 150,000 to 200,000 distinct CDR3 sequences, approximately 31% seen once. What was sequenced was blood. The receptor source for this set is a girl between 5 and 17 years old with multiple sclerosis. Each CDR3 is given with its conserved first and last residue. Fields, in order: J gene, D gene, V gene, clone size, CDR3 DNA, CDR3 protein. D genes are given only for firm matches. Some rows have no size entry. The others give once, few or many, or a class for an expanded clone.

>TRBJ2-2|-|TRBV2|-
TGTGCCAGCAGCGACAGGCATTCGGGGGAGCTGTTTTTT
CASSDRHSGELFF
>TRBJ2-5|-|TRBV7-3|-
TGTGCCAGCAGCTTGGGAGGCGGCGTATTGCGGTACAATGAGCAGTACTTC
CASSLGGGVLRYNEQYF
>TRBJ1-5|TRBD1|TRBV27|few
TGTGCCAGCAGTCCGGGACAGCTTAATCAGCCCCAGCATTTT
CASSPGQLNQPQHF
>TRBJ2-3|-|TRBV27|-
TGTGCCAGCAGTTTTTTCCTAGGGCCAAGCACAGATACGCAGTATTTT
CASSFFLGPSTDTQYF
>TRBJ2-7|TRBD2|TRBV29-1|many
TGCAGCGGCTTTCTAGCGGGAGCTCCATACGAGCAGTACTTC
CSGFLAGAPYEQYF
>TRBJ2-3|-|TRBV5-1|many
TGCGCCAGCAGCTTGTCCCCGCGGGGAGATACGCAGTATTTT
CASSLSPRGDTQYF
>TRBJ2-7|TRBD2|TRBV3-1|many
TGTGCCAGCAGCCAAGATAAGACTAGCCATCCACTCTCCTACGAGCAGTACTTC
CASSQDKTSHPLSYEQYF
>TRBJ2-7|-|TRBV29-1|-
TGCAGCGTTGAAGAAGGGGGACAAGTACCTTACGGGCAGTACTTC
CSVEEGGQVPYGQYF
>TRBJ2-7|TRBD2|TRBV19|many
TGTGCCAGTAGAACTAGCGGGAGCACCTACGAGCAGTACTTC
CASRTSGSTYEQYF
>TRBJ2-3|-|TRBV7-6|-
TGTGCCAGCAGCTTAGGCGGCTACACAGATACGCAGTATTTT
CASSLGGYTDTQYF
>TRBJ2-5|-|TRBV6-1|many
TGTGCCAGCAGTGGAGGGACTGGAGCTGGGGAAGAGACCCAGTACTTC
CASSGGTGAGEETQYF
>TRBJ1-5|TRBD1|TRBV12-3/TRBV12-4|-
TGTGCCAGCGGTTTGGACAGGAGCAATCAGCCCCAGCATTTT
CASGLDRSNQPQHF
>TRBJ2-7|-|TRBV6-2/TRBV6-3|many
TGTGCCAGCAGTTACTCTGACAGGTCCTACGAGCAGTACTTC
CASSYSDRSYEQYF
>TRBJ2-1|TRBD2|TRBV9|many
TGTGCCAGCAGCACGACTAGCGGGGATTACAATGAGCAGTTCTTC
CASSTTSGDYNEQFF
>TRBJ2-7|TRBD2|TRBV5-1|once
TGCGCCAGCAGCTTGGCCCGGGGAGGGGTCCACGAGCAGTACTTC
CASSLARGGVHEQYF
>TRBJ1-6|-|TRBV7-2|-
TGTGCCAGCAGCTTAGAACCGGAGGGCTCAAACTCACCCCTCCACTTT
CASSLEPEGSNSPLHF
>TRBJ2-4|-|TRBV29-1|-
TGCAGCGTCCGACCGTTTACGTCGGACATTCAGTACTTC
CSVRPFTSDIQYF
>TRBJ2-3|-|TRBV7-3|-
TGTGCCAGCAGCTTTGATGGAGGGGACACAGATACGCAGTATTTT
CASSFDGGDTDTQYF
>TRBJ1-5|TRBD1|TRBV3-1|-
TGTGCCAGCAGCCGAGATAGGGGGCCTCATCAGCCCCAGCATTTT
CASSRDRGPHQPQHF
>TRBJ2-1|-|TRBV12-5|-
TGTGCTAGTGGTTTGGGACGGGACCCCTACAATGAGCAGTTCTTC
CASGLGRDPYNEQFF
>TRBJ1-1|TRBD1|TRBV29-1|many
TGCAGCGTTGTTGGGACAGGACGGACTGAAGCTTTCTTT
CSVVGTGRTEAFF
>TRBJ2-7|TRBD1|TRBV5-6|many
TGTGCCAGCAGTTACCGGGACAGGCGTATCGAGCAGTACTTC
CASSYRDRRIEQYF
>TRBJ1-1|-|TRBV3-1|-
TGTGCCAGCAGCCAAGATCCGCTGGGTGGGAACACTGAAGCTTTCTTT
CASSQDPLGGNTEAFF
>TRBJ1-2|-|TRBV3-1|few
TGTGCCAGCAGCCAAACCTATGGCTACACCTTC
CASSQTYGYTF
>TRBJ1-6|-|TRBV15|few
TGTGCCACCAGCAGAGATCCCGGACAGCAACTCCACTTT
CATSRDPGQQLHF
>TRBJ2-5|-|TRBV7-2|few
TGTGCCAGCAGCTACGGGGTCAACCAAGAGACCCAGTACTTC
CASSYGVNQETQYF
>TRBJ2-7|-|TRBV29-1|many
TGCAGCGTTGGAGGAGGGGCCGAGCAGTACTTC
CSVGGGAEQYF
>TRBJ1-4|-|TRBV10-3|few
TGTGCCATCAGTGAGTCGACAGGCTCCCGGAGTGAAAAACTGTTTTTT
CAISESTGSRSEKLFF
>TRBJ2-1|TRBD2|TRBV20-1|few
TGCAGTGCCCCGAGAATTGCCGGGACTAGCGGGAGTCATGAGCAGTTCTTC
CSAPRIAGTSGSHEQFF
>TRBJ2-7|TRBD2|TRBV10-2|-
TGCGCCAGCAGTCAACCGGGACTAGAGTATCCCCACTACGAGCAGTACTTC
CASSQPGLEYPHYEQYF
>TRBJ2-5|-|TRBV18|many
TGTGCCAGCTCACCAGGGTTGGCAGAGACCCAGTACTTC
CASSPGLAETQYF
>TRBJ2-7|-|TRBV20-1|-
TGCAGTGCTGACAAAACGGACAGAGCCTACGAGCAGTACTTC
CSADKTDRAYEQYF
>TRBJ2-2|-|TRBV10-3|few
TGTGCCATCAGTGAGTCGAGGACAGACACCGGGGAGCTGTTTTTT
CAISESRTDTGELFF
>TRBJ2-1|-|TRBV20-1|many
TGCAGTGCTAGAGCGGCTACCTACAATGAGCAGTTCTTC
CSARAATYNEQFF
>TRBJ2-5|-|TRBV27|-
TGTGCCAGCAGTTTACGGGTCAGGGGAGAGACCCAGTACTTC
CASSLRVRGETQYF
>TRBJ1-4|-|TRBV7-9|-
TGTGCCAGCAGCCAAGCGGGACACCGAGGGGAAAAACTGTTTTTT
CASSQAGHRGEKLFF
>TRBJ2-1|-|TRBV20-1|many
TGCAGTGCTGCCATGGGGCTCCATGAGCAGTTCTTC
CSAAMGLHEQFF
>TRBJ2-3|-|TRBV5-1|few
TGCGCCAGCAGCTTCCGGAATTGGGATACGCAGTATTTT
CASSFRNWDTQYF
>TRBJ2-1|-|TRBV3-1|-
TGTGCCAGCAGCCAGTCGAGGACCCACAATGAGCAGTTCTTC
CASSQSRTHNEQFF